A single sample is the source of the 6 T cell receptor beta chains below, sequenced in a study of T-cell memory formation after mild COVID-19. Each CDR3 protein is one row after TCRdb ran MiXCR on the 5' RACE reads. The sample holds fewer than 300,000 distinct CDR3 sequences, about a sixth seen once. Sequencing was done on a sample of PBMCs or a T cell subset sorted from them (not recorded which). These receptors were obtained from a man younger than 35 who had mild COVID-19 (a few samples of this study predate the infection). Cell type and time point are not known.

The chain carries TRBV6-5 and TRBJ1-6; D unclear. V lost 3 bases and J 7 bases, leaving 16 bases between the germline ends. The CDR3 runs to 16 residues. Looked up from germline, CDR1 is MNHEY and CDR2 is SVGAGI. CDR3: CASSYLAWTGNSPLHF. CDR3 nucleotides: TGTGCCAGCAGTTATCTAGCCTGGACGGGGAATTCACCCCTCCACTTT.

This chain joins TRBV25-1 and TRBJ2-1, with 10 bases aligning to TRBD2. This CDR3 spans 17 amino acids. Germline CDR1 reads MGHDK; CDR2 reads SYGVNS. V lost 1 base and J lost 4; bases outside the gene matches: 7. This CDR3 is CASSESPLAGAYNEQFF. In DNA form, the CDR3 reads TGTGCCAGCAGTGAATCCCCCCTAGCGGGGGCTTACAATGAGCAGTTCTTC.

V and J are TRBV15 and TRBJ2-7; maybe TRBD1 (6 bases). The CDR3 runs 17 residues. CDR1 and CDR2 from the germline V gene are LNHNV and YYDKDF (reference sequence). Trimming cost V 3 bases and J 0 bases, with 18 bases left between them. The CDR3: CATSSLGGRGTSYEQYF. CDR3 DNA sequence: TGTGCCACCAGCAGTCTGGGCGGTAGGGGGACCTCCTACGAGCAGTACTTC.

This clonotype has more than one count but fewer than ten. The J gene is TRBJ2-1, the V gene TRBV5-1; D uncertain. Germline V CDR1 and CDR2: SGHRS, YFSETQ. This CDR3 has 13 residues. The V end lost 4 bases, the J end lost 8 bases, and 13 bases lay between the germline ends. CDR3 sequence: CASSLKDLHEQFF. The CDR3 DNA reads TGCGCCAGCAGCCTAAAGGACCTTCATGAGCAGTTCTTC.

In this sample, this clonotype turned up a few times. CDR3 DNA sequence: TGTGCCTGGAGCAACCCTTCTGGGGCCAACGTCCTGACTTTC. Translated: CAWSNPSGANVLTF. The V and J genes are TRBV30 and TRBJ2-6; D not resolved. Per the germline V gene, CDR1 is GTSNPN and CDR2 is SVGIG (reference sequence). V lost 3 bases and J lost 1, with 7 bases in between. The CDR3 runs to 14 residues.

The V call is TRBV5-6, the J call TRBJ2-5; 8 positions agree with TRBD2. The CDR3 runs to 16 residues. J lost 5 bases, V lost 1 base, and 10 bases had no gene match. The germline V gene has CDR1 SGHDT and CDR2 YYEEEE. CDR3 sequence (DNA): TGTGCCAGCAGCTTGTTAAAAGCGGGGGATCGGGAGACCCAGTACTTC. Its protein is CASSLLKAGDRETQYF. The variable domain in full, with the rest retrieved from reference TRBV5-6 and TRBJ2-5, is DAGVTQSPTHLIKTRGQQVTLRCSPKSGHDTVSWYQQALGQGPQFIFQYYEEEERQRGNFPDRFSGHQFPNYSSELNVNALLLGDSALYLCASSLLKAGDRETQYFGPGTRLLVL.